This T cell receptor (beta chain) was identified during a study of blood T cell repertoires in COVID-19. Across the whole study: Donors in the United States, Italy and Spain gave samples during acute or convalescent COVID-19.

While infection was still active, Seattle patients were enrolled and then followed longitudinally. Sequencing used immunoSEQ multiplex PCR; TCRdb keeps in-frame clones, though not all of them. Counted here are over 250,000 clones, approximately 91% occurring once; the ten biggest clones make up approximately 2%. This sequence originates from a woman in her 30s with COVID-19, enrolled during active disease. Sequenced input: peripheral blood.

This CDR3 is CASSAPGYNSPLHF. CDR3 in DNA: TGCGCCAGCAGTGCTCCGGGTTATAATTCACCCCTCCACTTT. This chain links TRBV10-2 with TRBJ1-6; D is undetermined. In germline, CDR1 is WSHSY, CDR2 SAAADI. V was cut by 4 bases and J by 4 bases, with 8 bases left in between. CDR3 length: 14 residues.